This TCR beta chain was sequenced in a study of blood T cell repertoires in COVID-19. Across the study: Material from acute and convalescent COVID-19 was sourced from the United States, Italy and Spain. Sample material is recorded as cDNA or gDNA derived from T cells, B-cell-depleted T cells, or PBMCs.

Exposed participants encountered a COVID-19 case during the 2 weeks preceding study entry. In the study's own analysis: Estimation of nucleated cell counts relied on the amplification of reference gene primers. Repertoires were generated with immunoSEQ multiplex PCR, while TCRdb's copy carries only in-frame clones and drops some. Clonal size and the V and J genes are those of that table, whereas D and trimming came from the DNA. The data show fewer than 350,000 clones, roughly 90% seen once. CDR3 length: 15 amino acids. Germline-derived CDR1 and CDR2 are LNHDA and SQIVND (reference sequence). Unmatched junction bases numbered 10, after V lost 9 bases and J lost 1 base.

The sequence came from a man aged 35 to 55 who had been exposed to COVID-19. Specimen: PBMCs or T cells enriched from blood (not recorded which). The chain links TRBV19 to TRBJ1-1, with 8 positions matching TRBD1. CDR3 region: CASHTGDRGNTEAFF. The CDR3 nucleotides are TGTGCCAGCCACACCGGCGACAGGGGGAACACTGAAGCTTTCTTT.